The 13 T cell receptor beta chains in this list originate from one sample, sequenced in a study of CXCR3-negative and CXCR3-positive naive CD8 T cells. UMI-labeled 5' RACE yielded the TRB cDNA libraries. With the 5' RACE reads reprocessed, TCRdb shows one record per CDR3 protein and no DNA. Its table records about 84,000 distinct CDR3 sequences. No antigen has been identified for these receptors. Overall study findings and caveats: Naive CXCR3-positive cells had TRB CDR3s more hydrophobic than those of CXCR3-negative naive cells.

The sequenced sample was naive CXCR3+ CD8+ T cells from blood. The subset: CD45RO-CCR7+CD27+CD95- naive CD8+ T cells expressing CXCR3 (TNR3+). Source of these receptors: a human donor in good health. Some clones in this sample may be carry-over from other donors' samples.

The chain couples TRBV9 to TRBJ2-3. Germline lookup yields CDR1 SGDLS and CDR2 YYNGEE. The CDR3 loop spans 14 amino acids. This CDR3 reads CASSGLPRTDTQYF.

The rearrangement uses TRBV30 and TRBJ2-2; the D call from TCRdb, TRBD1, cannot be confirmed without DNA. The CDR3 covers 14 residues. Per the germline V gene, CDR1 is GTSNPN and CDR2 is SVGIG (reference sequence). The CDR3: CACWGWSGTGELFF.

This sequence joins TRBV7-9 and TRBJ2-1; the D gene TCRdb calls, TRBD2, cannot be checked with no DNA. This CDR3 spans 15 amino acids. CDR1 is SEHNR, CDR2 FQNEAQ, per germline (reference sequence). The CDR3 sequence is CASSSGTSGSLEQFF. The full variable domain, with the rest looked up from reference TRBV7-9 and TRBJ2-1, is DTGVSQNPRHKITKRGQNVTFRCDPISEHNRLYWYRQTLGQGPEFLTYFQNEAQLEKSRLLSDRFSAERPKGSFSTLEIQRTEQGDSAMYLCASSSGTSGSLEQFFGPGTRLTVL.

V is TRBV7-2 and J is TRBJ2-3; the TCRdb call, TRBD1, lacks DNA for checking. CDR3 size: 18 residues. Germline-derived CDR1 and CDR2 are SGHTA and FQGNSA. CDR3 residues: CASSFLQGWRESTDTQYF. Looking up the rest from reference TRBV7-2 and TRBJ2-3 gives the full variable domain: GAGVSQSPSNKVTEKGKDVELRCDPISGHTALYWYRQSLGQGLEFLIYFQGNSAPDKSGLPSDRFSAERTGGSVSTLTIQRTQQEDSAVYLCASSFLQGWRESTDTQYFGPGTRLTVL.

The gene calls are TRBV28 and TRBJ2-3; the TRBD2 assignment by TCRdb is unverifiable without DNA. The germline V gene has CDR1 MDHEN and CDR2 SYDVKM. The CDR3 extends over 18 amino acids. This chain's CDR3 is CASSLLASGGPGTDTQYF.

The genes are TRBV6-4 and TRBJ2-3. CDR1 and CDR2 from the germline V gene are MRHNA and SNTAGT. The CDR3 totals 14 residues. The CDR3 reads CASSEGSSTDTQYF.

The V call is TRBV6-2 or TRBV6-3, the J call TRBJ2-4. From germline, CDR1 is MNHEY and CDR2 SVGEGT. The CDR3 loop spans 15 amino acids. This CDR3 is CASSYSQLAKNIQYF.

V usage is TRBV7-6 and J usage is TRBJ1-1; TCRdb returns TRBD1, unconfirmable since there is no DNA. Germline V gene data show CDR1 as SGHVS and CDR2 as FNYEAQ. CDR3 length: 14 amino acids. The CDR3: CASSLGGDGTEAFF.

J is TRBJ1-5 and V is TRBV15; TCRdb selects TRBD1, and the lack of DNA leaves this call unchecked. There are 15 residues in the CDR3. In germline, CDR1 is LNHNV, CDR2 YYDKDF (reference sequence). The CDR3 protein is CATSRQLQDIQPQHF.

J is TRBJ2-3 and V is TRBV27; TCRdb selects TRBD1, and the lack of DNA leaves this call unchecked. The CDR3 loop spans 15 amino acids. Looked up from germline, CDR1 is MNHEY and CDR2 is SMNVEV (reference sequence). CDR3 sequence: CASSFARDWADTQYF.

V usage is TRBV7-9 and J usage is TRBJ2-7; there is no DNA to check the TCRdb D call of TRBD2. The germline gives CDR1 SEHNR, CDR2 FQNEAQ (reference sequence). The CDR3 loop spans 15 amino acids. The CDR3: CASSYSSGLLYEQYF.

The J gene is TRBJ2-2, the V gene TRBV28; checking the TCRdb D call of TRBD1 is not possible without DNA. The CDR3 length is 15 residues. Per the germline V gene, CDR1 is MDHEN and CDR2 is SYDVKM. The CDR3 region is CASSSYRGNTGELFF.

This rearrangement joins TRBV23-1 to TRBJ1-6; no DNA is available, so the TRBD1 call from TCRdb remains unchecked. TRBV23-1 is filed as an ORF, its function uncertain. CDR3 length: 14 amino acids. The CDR3 sequence is CASSPRQNNSPLHF.